This entry is about one TCR beta chain. Its antigen remains unknown. The sample originates from a study of T-cell memory formation after mild COVID-19. Whole-study context: Each donor largely had its own TCR clusters.

Study-wide points: SARS-CoV-2 specificity was not confirmed for second-wave clones peaking on day 37.

Employing constant-segment primers, 5'RACE generated TCR alpha and TCR beta cDNA libraries bearing sample barcodes and UMIs. TCRdb re-derived calls from the 5' RACE reads in MiXCR, one entry per CDR3 protein. The sample carries roughly 480,000 distinct CDR3 sequences, around 25% recorded once. Germline CDR1 reads ENHRY; CDR2 reads SYGVKD. After removal of 6 bases from V and 5 bases from J, the junction contained 10 bases not matched to a gene. CDR3 length equals 17 residues. The chain has TRBV10-3 and TRBJ2-1; 13 bases are a match to TRBD2. Sequenced input: PBMCs or a T cell subset sorted from them (not recorded which). This TCR was sampled from an adult woman who had mild COVID-19 (a few samples of this study predate the infection). Cell type and time point are not known. CDR3 in amino acids: CAIRPGTSGAVHNEQFF. In DNA form, the CDR3 reads TGTGCCATCAGACCCGGGACTAGCGGGGCCGTTCACAATGAGCAGTTCTTC.